This paragraph reports one TCR beta chain. The antigen remains unidentified. These data belong to a study of cytomegalovirus exposure and HLA in healthy donors. CDR3 length: 13 residues. Between the trimmed V and J ends, which lost 2 bases and 1 base, there was a span of 5 bases. Germline V lookup: CDR1 SGHVS, CDR2 FNYEAQ. Study conclusions and caveats: The authors listed around 150 TCR beta chains as cytomegalovirus-associated.

60 Vbeta and 13 Jbeta primers were used in PCR. Repertoires were generated with immunoSEQ multiplex PCR, while TCRdb's copy carries only in-frame clones and drops some. The repertoire holds about 76,000 clones, 65% to 75% seen once, with about 16% in the top ten. V usage is TRBV7-6 and J usage is TRBJ1-1; D gene uncertain. The sequenced sample was PBMCs. The TCR sequence derives from a middle-aged woman in good health and CMV-seropositive. The DNA of the CDR3 is TGTGCCAGCAGCTTATCAAAGAACACTGAAGCTTTCTTT. Encoded protein: CASSLSKNTEAFF.